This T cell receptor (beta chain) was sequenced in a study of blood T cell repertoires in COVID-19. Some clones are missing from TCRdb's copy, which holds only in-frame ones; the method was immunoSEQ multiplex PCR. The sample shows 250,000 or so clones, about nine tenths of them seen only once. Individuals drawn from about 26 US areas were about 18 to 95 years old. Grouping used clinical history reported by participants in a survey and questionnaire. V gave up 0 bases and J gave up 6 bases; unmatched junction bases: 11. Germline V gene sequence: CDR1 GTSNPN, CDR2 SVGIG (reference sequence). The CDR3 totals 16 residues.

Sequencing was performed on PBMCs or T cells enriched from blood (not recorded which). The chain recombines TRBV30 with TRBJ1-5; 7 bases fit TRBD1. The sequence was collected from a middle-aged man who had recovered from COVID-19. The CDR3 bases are TGTGCCTGGAGTGTATCCCGACAGGGTAGGGTTCAGCCCCAGCATTTT. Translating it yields CAWSVSRQGRVQPQHF. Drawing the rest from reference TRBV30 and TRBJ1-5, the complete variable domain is SQTIHQWPATLVQPVGSPLSLECTVEGTSNPNLYWYRQAAGRGLQLLFYSVGIGQISSEVPQNLSASRPQDRQFILSSKKLLLSDSGFYLCAWSVSRQGRVQPQHFGDGTRLSIL.